The 6 T cell receptor beta chains below come from one sample, sequenced in a study of breast tumors, draining lymph nodes, adjacent tissues. Breast cancer patients provided tissue from their axillary draining lymph nodes. Each CDR3 protein gets one entry after TCRdb re-called the multiplex PCR reads with MiXCR. The repertoire has about 120,000 distinct CDR3 sequences, 15% to 20% of them found once; the top ten carry less than 4%. Sequencing used axillary lymph node tissue. Receptor source: a female donor with breast cancer. Some clones in this sample may be carry-over from other donors' samples.

There are many counts of this clonotype. The J gene is TRBJ2-3, the V gene TRBV6-1; D gene uncertain. Trimming took 0 bases from V and 8 from J, leaving 12 bases between them. This CDR3 has 14 residues. The germline V gene has CDR1 MNHNS and CDR2 SASEGT. The CDR3 here is CASSEAHLLGTQYF. As DNA, the CDR3 is TGTGCCAGCAGTGAAGCGCATCTGTTAGGTACGCAGTATTTT.

This clonotype was seen many times. The rearrangement uses TRBV9 and TRBJ2-1; 9 nucleotides align to TRBD2. The CDR3 contains 15 residues. The V and J ends lost 4 bases and 2 bases, in that order; junction bases with no gene match: 4. Germline V gene lookup returns CDR1 SGDLS and CDR2 YYNGEE. The CDR3 protein is CASSPGTSPYNEQFF. The DNA of the CDR3 is TGTGCCAGCAGCCCCGGGACTAGCCCCTACAATGAGCAGTTCTTC.

The chain joins TRBV5-1 to TRBJ2-7; 7 bases map to TRBD1. The CDR3 covers 14 residues. Trimming took 4 bases from V and 4 from J; bases not matched to a gene: 8. CDR1 is SGHRS, CDR2 YFSETQ, per germline. CDR3 nucleotides: TGCGCCAGCAGCATCGACAGGGCAAAGTACGAGCAGTACTTC. It is translated as CASSIDRAKYEQYF.

This clonotype appeared many times. The chain carries TRBV18 and TRBJ2-7; 11 bases match TRBD1. Germline CDR1 and CDR2: KGHSH and LQKENI. The CDR3 is 15 amino acids. J was trimmed by 0 bases and V by 5 bases; bases with no gene match: 3. CDR3 in amino acids: CASSSGQGDSYEQYF. The CDR3 coding sequence is TGTGCCAGCTCATCGGGACAGGGGGACTCCTACGAGCAGTACTTC. Full variable domain (rest looked up from reference TRBV18 and TRBJ2-7): NAGVMQNPRHLVRRRGQEARLRCSPMKGHSHVYWYRQLPEEGLKFMVYLQKENIIDESGMPKERFSAEFPKEGPSILRIQQVVRGDSAAYFCASSSGQGDSYEQYFGPGTRLTVT.

In its sample, this clonotype was seen many times. CDR3 loop: CASSLAPGELFF. The CDR3 DNA reads TGTGCCAGCAGCTTGGCCCCCGGGGAGCTGTTTTTT. The rearrangement joins TRBV5-6 to TRBJ2-2; D unclear. Germline lookup yields CDR1 SGHDT and CDR2 YYEEEE. The CDR3 has 12 amino acids. The germline V and J ends were trimmed by 0 bases and 6 bases, with 3 bases remaining between them.

The chain employs TRBV9 and TRBJ1-1, with 11 positions matching TRBD1. The V gene's germline CDR1 is SGDLS and CDR2 YYNGEE. The V segment lost 3 bases and the J segment 0 bases; nucleotides outside the gene matches: 4. The CDR3 runs 16 residues. CDR3 sequence reads: CASSARDRGMNTEAFF. CDR3 nucleotide sequence: TGTGCCAGCAGCGCCCGGGACAGGGGGATGAACACTGAAGCTTTCTTT.